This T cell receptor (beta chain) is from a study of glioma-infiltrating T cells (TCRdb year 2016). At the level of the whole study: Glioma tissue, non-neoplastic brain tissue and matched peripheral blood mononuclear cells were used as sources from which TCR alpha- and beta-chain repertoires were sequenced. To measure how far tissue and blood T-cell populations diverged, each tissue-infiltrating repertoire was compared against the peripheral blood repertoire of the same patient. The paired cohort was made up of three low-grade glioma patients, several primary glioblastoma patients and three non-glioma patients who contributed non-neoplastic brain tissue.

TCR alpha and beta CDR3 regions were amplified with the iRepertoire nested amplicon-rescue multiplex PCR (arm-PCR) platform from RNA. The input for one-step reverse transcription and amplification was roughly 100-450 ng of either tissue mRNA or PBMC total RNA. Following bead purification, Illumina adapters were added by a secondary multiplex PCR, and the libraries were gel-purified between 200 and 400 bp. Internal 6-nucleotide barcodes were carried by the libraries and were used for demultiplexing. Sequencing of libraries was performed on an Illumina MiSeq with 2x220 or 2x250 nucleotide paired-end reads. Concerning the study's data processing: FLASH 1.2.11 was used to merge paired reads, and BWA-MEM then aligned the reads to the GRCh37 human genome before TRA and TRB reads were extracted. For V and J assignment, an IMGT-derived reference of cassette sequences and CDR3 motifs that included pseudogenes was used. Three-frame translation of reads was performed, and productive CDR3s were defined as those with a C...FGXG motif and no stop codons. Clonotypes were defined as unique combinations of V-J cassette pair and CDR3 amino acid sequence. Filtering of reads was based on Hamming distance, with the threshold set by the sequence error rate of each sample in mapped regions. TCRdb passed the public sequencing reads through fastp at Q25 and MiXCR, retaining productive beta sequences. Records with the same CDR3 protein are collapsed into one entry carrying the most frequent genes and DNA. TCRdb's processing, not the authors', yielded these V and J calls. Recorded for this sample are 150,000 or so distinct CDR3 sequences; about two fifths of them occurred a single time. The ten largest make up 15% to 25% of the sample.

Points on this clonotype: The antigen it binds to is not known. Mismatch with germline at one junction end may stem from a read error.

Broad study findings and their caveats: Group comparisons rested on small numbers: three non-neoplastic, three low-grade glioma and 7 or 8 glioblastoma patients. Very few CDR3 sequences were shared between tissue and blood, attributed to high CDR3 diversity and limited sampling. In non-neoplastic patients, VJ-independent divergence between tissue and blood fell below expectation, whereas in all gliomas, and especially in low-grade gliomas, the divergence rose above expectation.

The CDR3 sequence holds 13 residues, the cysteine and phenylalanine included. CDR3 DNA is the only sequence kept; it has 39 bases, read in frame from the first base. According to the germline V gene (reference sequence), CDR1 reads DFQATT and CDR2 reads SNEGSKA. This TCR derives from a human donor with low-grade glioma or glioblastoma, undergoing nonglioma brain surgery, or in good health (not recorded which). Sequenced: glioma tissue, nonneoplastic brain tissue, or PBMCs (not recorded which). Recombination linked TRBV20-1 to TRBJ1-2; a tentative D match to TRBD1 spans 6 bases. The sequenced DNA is TGCAGTGCCAGAGATGACAGGATTTATGGCTACACCTTC. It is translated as CSARDDRIYGYTF.